This T cell receptor (beta chain) was obtained from a study of T cells after yellow fever vaccination. As for the study in general: SMART-Seq v4 Ultra Low Input prepared the low-cell-number fractions.

Per the germline V gene, CDR1 is MGHDK and CDR2 is SYGVNS. This CDR3 comprises 16 residues. Trimming cost V 3 bases and J 4 bases, with 15 bases left between them. Notes on the study in general: Faster peaking, at day 5 versus 15, marked a secondary response that was weaker.

TCRdb analysed the 5' RACE reads with MiXCR anew, one entry per CDR3 protein. The repertoire consists of 340,000 or so distinct CDR3 sequences, with around 12% occurring once and the leading ten covering approximately 3.3%. This clonotype was seen more than once but under ten times. Its antigen is as yet unknown. The sample consisted of CD4+ T cells sorted from PBMCs, taken 15 days after the yellow fever booster vaccination. The rearrangement uses TRBV25-1 and TRBJ2-2, with D maybe TRBD1 (6 bases). This receptor was obtained from a young man who received the YFV17D yellow fever vaccine. This CDR3 reads CASSDPNRALTGELFF. The CDR3 bases are TGTGCCAGCAGTGATCCGAACAGGGCACTCACCGGGGAGCTGTTTTTT.